These T cell receptor beta chains were read from a single sample in a study of blood T cell repertoires in COVID-19. Produced via immunoSEQ multiplex PCR; TCRdb's table is partial and in-frame only. The sample includes under 150,000 clones, almost 85% of them seen just once. Source material: PBMCs or T cells enriched from blood (not recorded which). Receptor source: a man aged 40-49 years with acute COVID-19. Each CDR3 is given with its conserved first and last residue. The order of the fields is V gene, CDR3 length, clone size, D gene, J gene, CDR3 protein, CDR3 DNA. A D gene is named only where the DNA matches it firmly. Clone size appears in some rows only: once, few, many, or a class for an expanded clone.

TRBV27,13,-,TRBD1,TRBJ1-2,CASSPTNRGGYTF,TGTGCCAGCAGTCCGACCAACAGGGGTGGCTACACCTTC
TRBV2,15,-,-,TRBJ2-3,CASSEGRSPVDTQYF,TGTGCCAGCAGTGAAGGCAGGTCCCCGGTGGATACGCAGTATTTT
TRBV30,13,-,TRBD1,TRBJ1-2,CASYRDRPNLRTF,TGTGCCTCTTATAGGGACAGACCCAATTTGAGGACCTTC
TRBV19,13,few,TRBD2,TRBJ2-1,CASSIGGAGEQFF,TGTGCCAGTAGTATCGGGGGAGCGGGAGAGCAGTTCTTC
TRBV18,16,-,TRBD2,TRBJ2-1,CASSPPGLAGGTEQFF,TGTGCCAGCTCTCCTCCGGGACTAGCGGGAGGCACTGAGCAGTTCTTC
TRBV5-1,16,-,-,TRBJ2-5,CASRPLTGQRIETQYF,TGCGCCAGCAGACCCTTAACCGGACAACGGATAGAGACCCAGTACTTC
TRBV20-1,13,-,-,TRBJ1-6,CSASLQGNSPLHF,TGCAGTGCTAGTTTGCAGGGGAATTCACCCCTCCACTTT
TRBV7-2,15,-,-,TRBJ2-1,CASSLAGVRGNEQFF,TGTGCCAGCAGCTTAGCTGGCGTTCGAGGGAATGAGCAGTTCTTC
TRBV5-1,14,-,TRBD1,TRBJ2-1,CASSLEGTVDEQFF,TGCGCCAGCAGCTTGGAAGGGACAGTTGATGAGCAGTTCTTC
TRBV27,12,-,TRBD1,TRBJ2-1,CASSFPGGQGFF,TGTGCCAGCAGTTTTCCGGGGGGACAGGGGTTCTTC
TRBV7-2,15,-,-,TRBJ1-1,CASSFYRGADTEAFF,TGTGCCAGCAGCTTTTATAGGGGCGCGGACACTGAAGCTTTCTTT
TRBV27,13,-,-,TRBJ2-7,CASSFVGGSEQYF,TGTGCCAGCAGTTTTGTCGGAGGGAGCGAGCAGTACTTC
TRBV5-1,14,-,-,TRBJ2-2,CASSSVQGTGELFF,TGCGCCAGCAGCTCGGTACAGGGCACCGGGGAGCTGTTTTTT
TRBV6-2/TRBV6-3,12,-,-,TRBJ2-1,CASSAQGGEQFF,TGTGCCAGCAGCGCCCAGGGGGGTGAGCAGTTCTTC
TRBV3-1/TRBV3-2,17,-,TRBD2,TRBJ2-3,CASRLSRASGKTDTQYF,TGTGCCAGCAGGCTTAGCAGGGCTAGCGGGAAAACAGATACGCAGTATTTT
TRBV28,14,-,-,TRBJ1-5,CASSFGAGNQPQHF,TGTGCCAGCAGTTTCGGTGCGGGCAATCAGCCCCAGCATTTT
TRBV27,17,-,TRBD2,TRBJ2-1,CASSSGTSGRSHNEQFF,TGTGCCAGCAGTTCAGGGACTAGCGGGAGGTCTCACAATGAGCAGTTCTTC
TRBV5-1,15,-,-,TRBJ2-2,CASRPGTLNTGELFF,TGCGCCAGCAGGCCAGGGACTTTGAACACCGGGGAGCTGTTTTTT
TRBV3-1/TRBV3-2,15,-,TRBD1,TRBJ2-5,CASSQVRGRGETQYF,TGTGCCAGCAGCCAAGTCAGGGGGAGAGGGGAGACCCAGTACTTC
TRBV5-1,15,few,-,TRBJ1-5,CASSLDPDSDQPQHF,TGCGCCAGCAGCTTGGATCCGGACAGCGATCAGCCCCAGCATTTT